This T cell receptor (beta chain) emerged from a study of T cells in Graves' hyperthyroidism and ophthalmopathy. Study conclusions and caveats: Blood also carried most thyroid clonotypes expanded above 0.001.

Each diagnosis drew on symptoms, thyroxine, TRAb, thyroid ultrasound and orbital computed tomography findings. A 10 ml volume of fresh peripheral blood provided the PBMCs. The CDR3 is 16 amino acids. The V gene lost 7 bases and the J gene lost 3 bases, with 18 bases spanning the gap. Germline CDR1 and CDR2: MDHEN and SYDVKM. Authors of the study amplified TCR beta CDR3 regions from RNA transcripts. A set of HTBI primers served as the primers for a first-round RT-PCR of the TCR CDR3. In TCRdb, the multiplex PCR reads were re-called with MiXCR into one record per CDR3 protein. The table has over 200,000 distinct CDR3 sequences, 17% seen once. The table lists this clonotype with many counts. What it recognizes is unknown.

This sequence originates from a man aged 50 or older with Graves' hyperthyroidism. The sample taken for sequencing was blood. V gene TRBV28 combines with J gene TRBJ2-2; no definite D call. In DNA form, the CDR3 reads TGTGCCAGCACCGCCATGGTAGCCATACACACCGGGGAGCTGTTTTTT. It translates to CASTAMVAIHTGELFF.